This T cell receptor beta chain derives from a study of OX40 agonist ivuxolimab in advanced cancers. Sequencing used immunoSEQ multiplex PCR; TCRdb keeps in-frame clones, though not all of them. The table lists some 22,000 clones, around 75% of them singletons. Trimming pared 5 bases from V and 4 bases from J, leaving 8 bases between. CDR3 length: 13 amino acids. Germline CDR1 reads WNHNN; CDR2 reads SYGVQD (reference sequence). This material consisted of CD4+ or CD8+ T cells sorted from blood, taken in a trial of the OX40 agonist ivuxolimab. The TCR was taken from an adult with an advanced solid tumor such as melanoma, head and neck, liver or kidney cancer. The chain links TRBV10-1 to TRBJ2-2; D is unresolved. The CDR3 is CASSTPLTGELFF. The CDR3 bases are TGCGCCAGCAGTACCCCTCTCACCGGGGAGCTGTTTTTT.